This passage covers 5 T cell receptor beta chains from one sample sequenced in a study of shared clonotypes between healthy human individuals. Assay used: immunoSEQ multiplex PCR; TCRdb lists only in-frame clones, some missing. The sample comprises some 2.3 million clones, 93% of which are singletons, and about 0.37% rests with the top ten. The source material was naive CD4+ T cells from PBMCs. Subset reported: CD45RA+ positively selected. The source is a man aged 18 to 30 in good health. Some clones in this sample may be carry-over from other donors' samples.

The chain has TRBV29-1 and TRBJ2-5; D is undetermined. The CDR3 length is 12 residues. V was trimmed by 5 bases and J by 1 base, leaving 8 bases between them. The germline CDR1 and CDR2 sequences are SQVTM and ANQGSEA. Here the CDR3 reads CSVQPPQETQYF. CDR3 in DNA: TGCAGCGTTCAGCCCCCCCAAGAGACCCAGTACTTC.

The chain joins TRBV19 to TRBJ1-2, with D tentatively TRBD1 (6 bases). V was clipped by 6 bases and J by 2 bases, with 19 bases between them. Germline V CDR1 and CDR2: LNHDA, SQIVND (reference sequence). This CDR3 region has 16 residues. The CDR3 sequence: CASRAPEPGANYGYTF. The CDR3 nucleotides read TGTGCCAGTAGGGCCCCGGAACCAGGGGCGAACTATGGCTACACCTTC.

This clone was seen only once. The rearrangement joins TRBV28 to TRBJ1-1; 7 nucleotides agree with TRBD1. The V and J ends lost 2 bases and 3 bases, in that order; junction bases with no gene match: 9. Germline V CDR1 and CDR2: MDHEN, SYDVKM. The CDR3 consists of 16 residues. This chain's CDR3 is CASSLERGGAYTEAFF. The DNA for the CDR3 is TGTGCCAGCAGTTTAGAGCGAGGGGGCGCTTACACTGAAGCTTTCTTT. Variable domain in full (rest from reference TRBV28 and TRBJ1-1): DVKVTQSSRYLVKRTGEKVFLECVQDMDHENMFWYRQDPGLGLRLIYFSYDVKMKEKGDIPEGYSVSREKKERFSLILESASTNQTSMYLCASSLERGGAYTEAFFGQGTRLTVV.

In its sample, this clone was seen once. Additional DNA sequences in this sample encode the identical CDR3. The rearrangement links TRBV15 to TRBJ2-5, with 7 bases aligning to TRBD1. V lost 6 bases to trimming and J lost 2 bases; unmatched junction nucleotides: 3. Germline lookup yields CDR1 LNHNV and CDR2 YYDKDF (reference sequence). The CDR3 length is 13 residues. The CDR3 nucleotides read TGTGCCACCAGTAGGGGGCTGCAAGAGACCCAGTACTTC. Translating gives CATSRGLQETQYF.

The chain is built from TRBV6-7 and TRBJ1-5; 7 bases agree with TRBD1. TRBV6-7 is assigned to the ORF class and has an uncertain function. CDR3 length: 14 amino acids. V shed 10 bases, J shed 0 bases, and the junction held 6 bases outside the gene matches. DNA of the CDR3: TGTGCCACCTCGGGACAGAATAGCAATCAGCCCCAGCATTTT. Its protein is CATSGQNSNQPQHF.